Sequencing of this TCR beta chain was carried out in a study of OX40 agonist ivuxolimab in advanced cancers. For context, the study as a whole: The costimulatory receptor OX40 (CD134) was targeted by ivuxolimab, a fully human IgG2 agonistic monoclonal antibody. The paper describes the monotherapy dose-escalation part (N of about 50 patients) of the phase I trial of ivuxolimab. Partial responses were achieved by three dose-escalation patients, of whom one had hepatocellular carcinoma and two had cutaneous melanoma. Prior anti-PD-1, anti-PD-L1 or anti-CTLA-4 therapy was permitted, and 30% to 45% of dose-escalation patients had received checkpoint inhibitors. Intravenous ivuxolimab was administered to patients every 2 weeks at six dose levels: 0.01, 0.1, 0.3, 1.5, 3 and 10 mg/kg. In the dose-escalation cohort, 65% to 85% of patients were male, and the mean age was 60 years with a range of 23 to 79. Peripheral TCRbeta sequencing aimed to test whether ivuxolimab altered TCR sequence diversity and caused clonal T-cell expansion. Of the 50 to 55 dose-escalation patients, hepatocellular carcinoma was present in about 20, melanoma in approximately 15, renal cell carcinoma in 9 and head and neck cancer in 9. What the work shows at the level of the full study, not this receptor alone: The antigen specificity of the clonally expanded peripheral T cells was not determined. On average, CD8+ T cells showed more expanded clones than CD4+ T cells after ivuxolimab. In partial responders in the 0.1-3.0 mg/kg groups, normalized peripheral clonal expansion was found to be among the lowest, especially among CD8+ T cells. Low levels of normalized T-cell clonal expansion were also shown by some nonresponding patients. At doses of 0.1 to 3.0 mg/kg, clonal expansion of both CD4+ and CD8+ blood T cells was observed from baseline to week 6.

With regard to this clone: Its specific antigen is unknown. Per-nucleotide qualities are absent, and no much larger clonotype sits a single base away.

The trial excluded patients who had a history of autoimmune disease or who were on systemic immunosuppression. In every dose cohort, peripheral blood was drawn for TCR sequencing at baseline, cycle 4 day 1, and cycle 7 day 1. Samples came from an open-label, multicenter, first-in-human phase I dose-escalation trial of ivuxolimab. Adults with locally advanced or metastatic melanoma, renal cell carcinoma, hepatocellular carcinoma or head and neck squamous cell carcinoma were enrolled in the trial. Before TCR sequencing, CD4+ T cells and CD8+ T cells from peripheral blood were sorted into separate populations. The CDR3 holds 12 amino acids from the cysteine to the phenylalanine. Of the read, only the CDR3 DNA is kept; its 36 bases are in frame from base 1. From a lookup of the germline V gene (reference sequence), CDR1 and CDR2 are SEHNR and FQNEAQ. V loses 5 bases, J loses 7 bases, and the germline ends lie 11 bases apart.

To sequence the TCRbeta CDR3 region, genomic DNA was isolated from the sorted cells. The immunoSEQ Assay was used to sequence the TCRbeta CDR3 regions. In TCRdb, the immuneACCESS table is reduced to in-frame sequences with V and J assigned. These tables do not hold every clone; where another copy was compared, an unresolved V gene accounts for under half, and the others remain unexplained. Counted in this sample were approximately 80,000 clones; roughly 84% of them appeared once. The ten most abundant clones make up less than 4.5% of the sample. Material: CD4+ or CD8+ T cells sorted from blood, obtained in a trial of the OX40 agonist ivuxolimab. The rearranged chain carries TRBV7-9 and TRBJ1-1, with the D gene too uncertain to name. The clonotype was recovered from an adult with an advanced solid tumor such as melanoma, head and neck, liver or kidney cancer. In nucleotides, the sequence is TGTGCCAGCAGCCATAGAACGGTTGAAGCTTTCTTT. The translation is CASSHRTVEAFF.